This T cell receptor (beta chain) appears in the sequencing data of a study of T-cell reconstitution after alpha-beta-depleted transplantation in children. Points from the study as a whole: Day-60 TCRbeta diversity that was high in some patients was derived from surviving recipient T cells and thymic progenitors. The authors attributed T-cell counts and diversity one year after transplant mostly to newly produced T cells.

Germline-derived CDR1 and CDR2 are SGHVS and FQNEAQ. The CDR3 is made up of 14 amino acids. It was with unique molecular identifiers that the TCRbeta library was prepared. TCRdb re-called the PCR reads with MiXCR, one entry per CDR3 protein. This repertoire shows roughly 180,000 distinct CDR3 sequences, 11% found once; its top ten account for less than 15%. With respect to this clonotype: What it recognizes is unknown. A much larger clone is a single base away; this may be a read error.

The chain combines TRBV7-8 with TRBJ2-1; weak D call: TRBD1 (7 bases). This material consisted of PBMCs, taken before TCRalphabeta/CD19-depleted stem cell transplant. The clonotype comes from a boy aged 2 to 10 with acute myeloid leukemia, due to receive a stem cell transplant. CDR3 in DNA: TGTGCCAGCAGCTTAAATCAGGGGGGAAATGAGCAGATCTTC. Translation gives CASSLNQGGNEQIF. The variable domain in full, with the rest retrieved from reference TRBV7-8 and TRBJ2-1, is GAGVSQSPRYKVAKRGQDVALRCDPISGHVSLFWYQQALGQGPEFLTYFQNEAQLDKSGLPSDRFFAERPEGSVSTLKIQRTQQEDSAVYLCASSLNQGGNEQIFGPGTRLTVL.